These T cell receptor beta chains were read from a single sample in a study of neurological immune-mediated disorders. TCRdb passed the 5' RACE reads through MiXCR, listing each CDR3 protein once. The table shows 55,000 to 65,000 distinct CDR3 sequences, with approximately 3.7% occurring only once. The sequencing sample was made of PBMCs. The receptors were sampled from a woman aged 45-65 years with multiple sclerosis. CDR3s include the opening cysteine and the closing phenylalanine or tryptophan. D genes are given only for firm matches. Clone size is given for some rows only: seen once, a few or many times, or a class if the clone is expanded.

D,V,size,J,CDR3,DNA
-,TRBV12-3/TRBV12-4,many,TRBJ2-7,CASSLGANEQYF,TGTGCCAGCAGTCTGGGGGCCAACGAGCAGTACTTC
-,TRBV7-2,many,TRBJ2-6,CASSLVQGGANVLTF,TGTGCCAGCAGCTTAGTACAGGGAGGGGCCAACGTCCTGACTTTC
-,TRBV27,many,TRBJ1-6,CASSFMAGDNSPLHF,TGTGCCAGCAGTTTTATGGCAGGGGATAATTCACCCCTCCACTTT
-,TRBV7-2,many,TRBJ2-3,CASSLDKNSETYTDTQYF,TGTGCCAGCAGCTTAGACAAGAATAGCGAGACATACACAGATACGCAGTATTTT
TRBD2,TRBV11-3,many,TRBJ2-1,CASSDQRLAGWDYEQFF,TGTGCCAGCAGCGACCAAAGACTAGCGGGATGGGACTATGAGCAGTTCTTC
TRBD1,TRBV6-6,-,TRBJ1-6,CASNRQGPNSPLHF,TGTGCCAGCAATCGACAGGGGCCAAATTCACCCCTCCACTTT
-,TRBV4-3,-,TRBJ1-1,CASSQDLRGQNTEAFF,TGCGCCAGCAGCCAAGATCTGCGGGGACAGAACACTGAAGCTTTCTTT
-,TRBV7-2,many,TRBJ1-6,CASSLASGGSPLHF,TGTGCCAGCAGCTTAGCGAGTGGTGGATCACCCCTCCACTTT
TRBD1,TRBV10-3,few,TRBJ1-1,CAISAVQGAGTEAFF,TGTGCCATCAGTGCAGTGCAGGGGGCGGGCACTGAAGCTTTCTTT
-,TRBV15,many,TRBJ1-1,CATRRRDGLEAFF,TGTGCCACCCGGAGGAGGGACGGCCTTGAGGCTTTCTTT
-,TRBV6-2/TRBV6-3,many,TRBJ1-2,CASSFTIYGYTF,TGTGCCAGCAGTTTCACCATCTATGGCTACACCTTC
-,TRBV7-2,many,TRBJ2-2,CASSLVRTGELFF,TGTGCCAGCAGCTTGGTGCGGACCGGGGAGCTGTTTTTT
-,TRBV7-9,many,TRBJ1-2,CASSLSTLNYGYTF,TGTGCCAGCAGCTTAAGTACACTTAACTATGGCTACACCTTC
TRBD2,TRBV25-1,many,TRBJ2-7,CASGSGSVLYEQYF,TGTGCCAGCGGAAGCGGGAGCGTCCTCTACGAGCAGTACTTC
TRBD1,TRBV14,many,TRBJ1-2,CASSPGQRYGYTF,TGTGCCAGCAGCCCGGGACAGCGGTATGGCTACACCTTC
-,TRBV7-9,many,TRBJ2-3,CASSPSVGLSTDTQYF,TGTGCCAGCAGCCCAAGTGTGGGGTTAAGCACAGATACGCAGTATTTT
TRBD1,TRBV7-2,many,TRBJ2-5,CASSFTGGETQYF,TGTGCCAGCAGCTTTACAGGGGGCGAGACCCAGTACTTC
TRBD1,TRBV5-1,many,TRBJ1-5,CASSVQGNSNQPQHF,TGCGCCAGCAGCGTACAGGGGAATAGCAATCAGCCCCAGCATTTT
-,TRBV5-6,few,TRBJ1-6,CASSPPGRGLSPLHF,TGTGCCAGCAGCCCCCCGGGGAGGGGCCTTTCACCCCTCCACTTT
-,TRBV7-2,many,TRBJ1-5,CASSLGYGNQPQHF,TGTGCCAGCAGCTTAGGTTATGGCAATCAGCCCCAGCATTTT
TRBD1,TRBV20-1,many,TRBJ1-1,CSADRGGDEAFF,TGCAGTGCTGACAGGGGAGGGGATGAAGCTTTCTTT
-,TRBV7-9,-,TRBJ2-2,CASSLSPTGNTGELFF,TGTGCCAGCAGCTTATCACCGACGGGGAACACCGGGGAGCTGTTTTTT
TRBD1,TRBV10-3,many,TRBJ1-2,CAISTGTDGYTF,TGTGCCATCAGTACCGGGACAGATGGCTACACCTTC
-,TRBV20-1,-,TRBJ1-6,CSALGGVFTNSPLNF,TGCAGTGCCCTTGGGGGGGTCTTCACCAATTCACCCCTCAACTTT
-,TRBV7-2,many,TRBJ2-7,CASSFFGAAIVQYF,TGTGCCAGCAGCTTCTTCGGGGCGGCGATTGTGCAGTACTTC